This T cell receptor beta chain was sequenced during a study of cytomegalovirus exposure and HLA in healthy donors. CDR1 and CDR2 (germline): SGHRS, YFSETQ. The CDR3 consists of 13 residues. V was pared by 1 base and J by 10 bases, with 14 bases between. Primers included in the PCR were 60 Vbeta and 13 Jbeta primers. Some clones are missing from TCRdb's copy, which holds only in-frame ones; the method was immunoSEQ multiplex PCR. The sample contains 150,000 or so clones, around 76% of which appear only once. The sequence was collected from a female donor in good health and CMV-seronegative. Sequencing was carried out using PBMCs. The chain recombines TRBV5-1 with TRBJ2-5; D uncertain. CDR3 sequence reads: CASSLLDGAFQYF. In DNA, the CDR3 is TGCGCCAGCAGCTTGCTAGACGGCGCTTTCCAGTACTTC.